These 22 T cell receptor beta chains came from one sample sequenced in a study of PD-1 blockade in classical Hodgkin lymphoma. Every patient had relapsed following autologous stem cell transplantation, and cohorts differed in brentuximab vedotin exposure. Profiled with immunoSEQ multiplex PCR; TCRdb holds only in-frame clones, not every one. The table has 100,000 to 120,000 clones, 80% to 90% seen once. Source: peripheral blood mononuclear cells (PBMCs), taken before the second cycle of nivolumab. The receptors here all came from a human donor with classical Hodgkin lymphoma.

The sample holds a few counts of this clone. The chain uses TRBV11-2 and TRBJ1-2, with 7 positions matching TRBD1. CDR1 and CDR2 from the germline V gene are SGHAT and FQNNGV. The CDR3 is 15 amino acids. The J segment lost 0 bases and the V segment lost 2 bases, leaving 3 bases of the junction unmatched. CDR3 sequence reads: CASSLMGQPNYGYTF. DNA of the CDR3: TGTGCCAGCAGCTTAATGGGACAGCCTAACTATGGCTACACCTTC.

This sequence joins TRBV28 and TRBJ1-1; a weak D match, TRBD1 (5 bases). Looked up from germline, CDR1 is MDHEN and CDR2 is SYDVKM. The CDR3 covers 14 residues. V was clipped by 3 bases and J by 5 bases, with 13 bases between them. In DNA, the CDR3 is TGTGCCAGCAGTTTGCTAGGGGTAGGGACTGAAGCTTTCTTT. This sequence encodes CASSLLGVGTEAFF.

In its sample, this clone was seen once. The gene calls are TRBV6-6 and TRBJ1-1; D not certain. Trimming took off 2 bases at V and 2 bases at J, with 9 bases between the two ends. This CDR3 contains 14 residues. Germline values: CDR1 MNHNY, CDR2 SVGAGI (reference sequence). CDR3 DNA: TGTGCCAGCAGTTACGAGGGCCCAAACACTGAAGCTTTCTTT. Translation gives CASSYEGPNTEAFF.

The chain employs TRBV7-2 and TRBJ1-5; D uncertain. V dropped 0 bases and J dropped 2 bases, with 5 bases sitting between them. CDR1 and CDR2 from the germline V gene are SGHTA and FQGNSA. The CDR3 length is 14 residues. The CDR3 DNA sequence: TGTGCCAGCAGCTTAGCAGCAGGCAATCAGCCCCAGCATTTT. As protein: CASSLAAGNQPQHF.

The V call is TRBV7-9, the J call TRBJ1-1; TRBD1 matches 8 bases. CDR3 length equals 14 residues. The V segment lost 5 bases and the J segment 13 bases; nucleotides outside the gene matches: 15. Germline CDR1 and CDR2: SEHNR and FQNEAQ (reference sequence). The CDR3 DNA sequence: TGTGCCAGCAGCCGACAGGGGAGTGGAGGGGAGCATTTCTTT. Protein: CASSRQGSGGEHFF. Together with reference TRBV7-9 and TRBJ1-1, the CDR3 gives the full variable domain: DTGVSQNPRHKITKRGQNVTFRCDPISEHNRLYWYRQTLGQGPEFLTYFQNEAQLEKSRLLSDRFSAERPKGSFSTLEIQRTEQGDSAMYLCASSRQGSGGEHFFGQGTRLTVV.

V is TRBV29-1 and J is TRBJ2-7; the match to TRBD2 covers 9 bases. Trimming removed 0 bases from V and 3 bases from J; junction bases left unmatched: 6. This CDR3 has 15 residues. Germline CDR1 SQVTM, CDR2 ANQGSEA. CDR3 in amino acids: CSVEDRGSGGYEQYF. CDR3 in DNA: TGCAGCGTTGAAGATCGGGGTAGCGGGGGCTACGAGCAGTACTTC.

The genes are TRBV6-5 and TRBJ1-1; TRBD1 might be the D (5 bases). This CDR3 has 13 amino acids. The germline V gene has CDR1 MNHEY and CDR2 SVGAGI. The V end lost 9 bases, the J end lost 0 bases, and 11 bases lay between the germline ends. The CDR3 nucleotides are TGTGCCAGTGCGGGACGGATGAACACTGAAGCTTTCTTT. It specifies CASAGRMNTEAFF.

CDR3 in DNA: TGTGCCAGCAGCTTGGATCTGCTAGCGACCGAGCAGTACTTC. This encodes CASSLDLLATEQYF. The V and J genes are TRBV5-4 and TRBJ2-7; D is possibly TRBD2 (6 bases). CDR1 is SGHNT, CDR2 YYREEE, per germline (reference sequence). The CDR3 length is 14 residues. Trimming took 0 bases from V and 6 from J, leaving 13 bases between them.

The chain carries TRBV4-1 and TRBJ1-3; no clear D. Germline V gene sequence: CDR1 MGHRA, CDR2 YSYEKL. The CDR3 consists of 12 residues. Between the trimmed V and J ends, which lost 4 bases and 8 bases, there was a span of 9 bases. The CDR3 spells CASSPDQDTIYF. CDR3 sequence (DNA): TGCGCCAGCAGCCCGGACCAAGACACCATATATTTT.

The chain couples TRBV9 to TRBJ2-7; D gene unclear. From germline, CDR1 is SGDLS and CDR2 YYNGEE. This CDR3 region has 14 residues. The V and J ends lost 3 bases and 2 bases respectively, with 12 bases between them. The CDR3 loop is CASSETLVAYEQYF. CDR3 nucleotide sequence: TGTGCCAGCAGCGAGACACTTGTCGCCTACGAGCAGTACTTC. The full variable domain, rest sourced from reference TRBV9 and TRBJ2-7, is DSGVTQTPKHLITATGQRVTLRCSPRSGDLSVYWYQQSLDQGLQFLIQYYNGEERAKGNILERFSAQQFPDLHSELNLSSLELGDSALYFCASSETLVAYEQYFGPGTRLTVT.

The rearrangement uses TRBV5-1 and TRBJ2-7, with D possibly matching TRBD2 (6 bases). Between the trimmed V and J ends, which lost 0 bases and 5 bases, there was a span of 12 bases. The V gene's germline CDR1 is SGHRS and CDR2 YFSETQ. CDR3 size: 14 residues. This CDR3 is CASSLGGSGDEQYF. The CDR3 DNA reads as TGCGCCAGCAGCTTGGGGGGTTCGGGAGACGAGCAGTACTTC.

The rearrangement uses TRBV5-1 and TRBJ1-3, with D perhaps TRBD1 (6 bases). This CDR3 has 16 residues. V dropped 4 bases and J dropped 2 bases, with 16 bases sitting between them. CDR1 is SGHRS, CDR2 YFSETQ, per germline. As DNA, the CDR3 is TGCGCCAGCAGCCTTATACAGGGACTCACTGGAAACACCATATATTTT. Protein: CASSLIQGLTGNTIYF.

The chain carries TRBV19 and TRBJ2-5, with 7 bases lining up with TRBD2. V trimming: 0 bases; J trimming: 5 bases; junction bases outside the gene matches: 15. CDR3 size: 18 residues. CDR1 is LNHDA, CDR2 SQIVND, per germline (reference sequence). The CDR3 is CASSIDYLGGRSSETQYF. The CDR3 DNA reads TGTGCCAGTAGTATAGATTACTTGGGGGGGAGATCGTCGGAGACCCAGTACTTC.

The chain joins TRBV28 to TRBJ2-7; the match to TRBD1 covers 9 bases. The V and J ends lost 7 bases and 1 base, in that order; junction bases with no gene match: 2. This CDR3 has 13 residues. Germline V CDR1 and CDR2: MDHEN, SYDVKM. CDR3 nucleotides: TGTGCCAGCATCGGACAGGGGTCCTACGAGCAGTACTTC. It codes for CASIGQGSYEQYF.

Here the CDR3 reads CASSVVAGGPYNEQFF. CDR3 sequence (DNA): TGTGCCAGCAGCGTAGTGGCGGGAGGGCCCTACAATGAGCAGTTCTTC. V gene TRBV9 combines with J gene TRBJ2-1, with TRBD2 matching 9 bases. V dropped 0 bases and J dropped 2; count of bases not matched to a gene: 3. Germline V gives CDR1 SGDLS, CDR2 YYNGEE. The CDR3 has 16 amino acids.

CDR3 nucleotides: TGTGCCAGCAGCGAGTATATAAACACCGGGGAGCTGTTTTTT. It translates to CASSEYINTGELFF. This chain joins TRBV2 and TRBJ2-2; D unclear. CDR1 is SNHLY, CDR2 FYNNEI, per germline. The CDR3 spans 14 residues. V lost 6 bases, J lost 2 bases, and 10 bases lay in between.

The rearrangement uses TRBV5-4 and TRBJ2-7; no definite D call. The CDR3 runs 11 residues. Germline V gene sequence: CDR1 SGHNT, CDR2 YYREEE (reference sequence). The V end lost 3 bases, the J end lost 5 bases, and 6 bases lay between the germline ends. For the CDR3, the DNA is TGTGCCAGCAGCTCTTTAAACGAGCAGTACTTC. Protein: CASSSLNEQYF.

The chain carries TRBV28 and TRBJ2-7; maybe TRBD1 (6 bases). V was shortened by 7 bases and J by 4 bases, with 17 bases between the two germline ends. Germline V gene lookup returns CDR1 MDHEN and CDR2 SYDVKM. The CDR3 is made up of 14 amino acids. The CDR3 DNA follows: TGTGCCAGCACGGATCCGGGACACCTTTACGAGCAGTACTTC. It translates to CASTDPGHLYEQYF. The full variable domain, with the rest looked up from reference TRBV28 and TRBJ2-7, is DVKVTQSSRYLVKRTGEKVFLECVQDMDHENMFWYRQDPGLGLRLIYFSYDVKMKEKGDIPEGYSVSREKKERFSLILESASTNQTSMYLCASTDPGHLYEQYFGPGTRLTVT.

The J gene is TRBJ2-4, the V gene TRBV7-9; no definite D call. Deletions cut 5 bases from V and 0 bases from J, with 8 bases between. From germline, CDR1 is SEHNR and CDR2 FQNEAQ (reference sequence). The CDR3 has 14 amino acids. DNA of the CDR3: TGTGCCAGCAGCCCTGAGTTAGCCAAAAACATTCAGTACTTC. This sequence encodes CASSPELAKNIQYF.

V and J are TRBV30 and TRBJ2-5; 8 positions agree with TRBD2. Germline trimming cut 0 bases from V and 1 base from J; bases unmatched to any gene: 4. Germline V CDR1 and CDR2: GTSNPN, SVGIG (reference sequence). This CDR3 region has 15 residues. CDR3 amino acids: CAWSVRGGIQETQYF. CDR3 DNA: TGTGCCTGGAGTGTACGGGGGGGGATCCAAGAGACCCAGTACTTC.

The chain combines TRBV12-5 with TRBJ1-4; D is unresolved. V was clipped by 5 bases and J by 3 bases, with 19 bases between them. Germline V gene lookup returns CDR1 LGHNT and CDR2 FRNRAP. The CDR3 runs 17 residues. The CDR3 nucleotides are TGTGCTAGTGGTACCGAAAGGAGAGGGCTCGCTAATGAAAAACTGTTTTTT. Translated: CASGTERRGLANEKLFF.

The chain links TRBV19 to TRBJ2-7; TRBD2 agrees at 7 bases. Per the germline V gene, CDR1 is LNHDA and CDR2 is SQIVND (reference sequence). The ends lost 7 bases at V and 4 bases at J; junction bases unmatched: 7. The CDR3 is 13 amino acids. CDR3: CASNAGAGYEQYF. CDR3 DNA sequence: TGTGCCAGTAATGCGGGAGCTGGGTACGAGCAGTACTTC.